What follows is one T cell receptor (beta chain) and its context. Its antigen has not been determined. Base qualities are not at hand, and no much larger clone is one base apart. This sample was taken from a study of shared clonotypes between healthy human individuals (dated by TCRdb to 2020 to 2021). With regard to the full study: A few men and two women, aged 18 to 49 years, made up the cohort. To increase sequencing depth and limit assay-specific biases, TCR repertoire library preparation and sequencing were carried out by different laboratories using diverse techniques. For each donor, CD4 naive and CD4 memory were each given three plates, CD8 naive was given two plates, and CD8 memory was given one plate. Each donor's leukapheresis produced roughly between roughly 0.85 and 10 billion PBMCs. To estimate repertoire size and how much clonotype sharing occurs between individuals, the study deeply sequenced the blood TCR repertoires of several healthy adults.

The donors were healthy, HIV-negative adults who had no recently reported acute infections or vaccinations. Every donor was a Caucasian adult living in Nashville, Tennessee, USA. CD4+ T cells were enriched by magnetic negative selection; naive cells were then positively selected on CD45RA, and the negative fraction formed the memory subset. Blood was obtained by leukapheresis, after which PBMCs were separated by Ficoll-Histopaque density gradient centrifugation and cryopreserved in liquid nitrogen vapor phase. Analytical flow cytometry was used to check the purity and quantity of each magnetically sorted T cell population. Each sorted fraction had its genomic DNA isolated and then quantified by UV absorbance on a Nanodrop 2000c. Using the deep immunoSEQ assay, multiplex PCR amplified TCR CDR3 regions from genomic DNA. For each cell subset, the extracted genomic DNA was distributed evenly across all wells of several immunoSEQ 96-well plates, and each plate served as one replicate. For sorted subsets, each replicate PCR was loaded with roughly 0.2 ug genomic DNA, equivalent to 30,000 to 35,000 T cell genomes. The purified libraries were quantified using a Qubit 3.0 fluorometer, sized with a Bioanalyzer 2100, and then quantified again using the KAPA Library Quantification kit. Every immunoSEQ 96-well plate was sequenced on a dedicated single-read 150-cycle Illumina NextSeq 550 flow cell. Per the original workflow: The immunoSEQ output contained only junctional sequences without quality scores, so filtering could not match that applied to full-length reads. Sequences were annotated with PyIR, a Python wrapper for IgBLAST v1.9, using IMGT germline references to assign V/J genes and CDR3. Reads were removed for weak V/J assignments (E-value above 1e-6), missing CDR3, stop codons, out-of-frame junctions, or ambiguous translated residues. V3J clonotypes were defined as sequences sharing the same inferred V gene, J gene, and CDR3 amino acid sequence. Percentage overlap between repertoires was calculated by dividing the number of shared unique clonotypes by the size of the smaller repertoire. RTK rarefaction, the Chao1 estimator, and Recon v2.1 estimates of unobserved clonotypes were used to assess repertoire richness. OLGA was used to compute generation probabilities for all TCRbeta clonotypes that the gDNA method yielded from a few donors. Not all clones reach the TCRdb copy of this immuneACCESS table, which keeps in-frame sequences only. Checked studies attribute under half of the gap to unresolved V genes and leave the rest unexplained. V and J calls and clone size come straight from that table; D and trimming were deduced from the DNA. This sample has about 2.4 million clones in its table, and 93% of those were observed once. About 0.38% of the sample lies in the top ten.

The research as a whole found: Rarefaction of sorted-subset datasets indicated incomplete sequencing despite the large sequencing depth. The genetic and exposure-history diversity represented was limited by the small number of donors. Clonotypes shared by all four sorted-subset donors showed higher generation probabilities than non-shared clonotypes. Across several donors, around 5% of naive CD4, approximately 4% of naive CD8, about 2% of memory CD4, and over 0.35% of memory CD8 clonotypes were shared. Only blood was sampled, and tissue TCR repertoires likely differ from those in blood. Larger estimated clonotype richness was generally found for naive subsets than for memory subsets. Pairwise subsampling indicated that sequencing depth was expected to affect the degree of clonotype sharing among donors.

The germline V end is reduced by 11 bases and the J end by 0 bases; junction bases left unmatched: 6. The germline V gene sets CDR1 to MNHNS and CDR2 to SASEGT. From the cysteine up to the phenylalanine, the CDR3 has a length of 13 residues. Only the CDR3 region is kept as DNA, spanning 39 bases read in frame from base 1. This TCR was sampled from a man younger than 35 in good health. Some clones in this sample may be carry-over from other donors' samples. The sequence joins TRBV6-1 to TRBJ1-1, with 7 bases aligning to TRBD1. Sequenced sample: naive CD4+ T cells from PBMCs. The cell subset or site label here, explained by the study, means: CD45RA+ positively selected. This receptor has the CDR3 CACRTGVNTEAFF. The nucleotides are TGTGCCTGCCGGACAGGTGTGAACACTGAAGCTTTCTTT.